Listed here are 14 T cell receptor beta chains from one sample, sequenced in a study of cytomegalovirus exposure and HLA in healthy donors. 13 Jbeta primers and 60 Vbeta primers were used for the PCR. Assay used: immunoSEQ multiplex PCR; TCRdb lists only in-frame clones, some missing. The table includes around 160,000 clones, 75% to 80% detected once. Sample: PBMCs. These receptors were taken from a man aged 50 to 59 in good health and CMV-seropositive.

The J gene is TRBJ2-5, the V gene TRBV5-1, with TRBD2 matching 7 bases. V was clipped by 4 bases and J by 5 bases; unmatched bases: 8. Per germline, CDR1 SGHRS and CDR2 YFSETQ. This CDR3 spans 14 amino acids. CDR3 sequence: CASSDQGGWETQYF. The CDR3 coding sequence is TGCGCCAGCAGCGATCAGGGAGGGTGGGAGACCCAGTACTTC.

This clone was seen just once. The chain employs TRBV4-1 and TRBJ2-5, with D perhaps TRBD2 (5 bases). Per the germline V gene, CDR1 is MGHRA and CDR2 is YSYEKL. Trimming took 8 bases from V and 4 from J, leaving 14 bases between them. CDR3 size: 13 residues. The CDR3 reads CASSYWSGETQYF. The CDR3 coding sequence is TGCGCCAGCTCTTACTGGAGCGGAGAGACCCAGTACTTC.

The chain combines TRBV7-3 with TRBJ2-7, with 9 positions matching TRBD1. V was pared by 5 bases and J by 2 bases, with 4 bases of the junction left unmatched. The CDR3 consists of 14 residues. Germline V gives CDR1 SGHTA, CDR2 FQGTGA. CDR3 in DNA: TGTGCCAGCAGCAAGACAGGGGGACCCTACGAGCAGTACTTC. Translated: CASSKTGGPYEQYF. Full variable domain (missing parts from reference TRBV7-3 and TRBJ2-7): GAGVSQTPSNKVTEKGKYVELRCDPISGHTALYWYRQSLGQGPEFLIYFQGTGAADDSGLPNDRFFAVRPEGSVSTLKIQRTERGDSAVYLCASSKTGGPYEQYFGPGTRLTVT.

This clone was seen once. The chain links TRBV4-3 to TRBJ1-1; D is undetermined. V was cut by 1 base and J by 1 base, with 7 bases left in between. CDR3 length: 14 residues. Germline V gene sequence: CDR1 LGHNA, CDR2 YSLEER. CDR3 in amino acids: CASSQGFGNTEAFF. For the CDR3, the DNA is TGCGCCAGCAGCCAAGGGTTCGGGAACACTGAAGCTTTCTTT.

The chain carries TRBV6-1 and TRBJ1-5; the D gene is possibly TRBD1 (5 bases). In germline, CDR1 is MNHNS, CDR2 SASEGT. The CDR3 contains 13 residues. Trimming shortened V by 8 bases and J by 4 bases, and 12 bases separated the two germline ends. The CDR3 nucleotides read TGTGCCAGCTCCAGGGTGTCGAATCAGCCCCAGCATTTT. Protein product: CASSRVSNQPQHF.

The chain links TRBV15 to TRBJ2-7; 9 bases agree with TRBD1. Looked up from germline, CDR1 is LNHNV and CDR2 is YYDKDF (reference sequence). This CDR3 has 18 residues. V gave up 0 bases and J gave up 3 bases; unmatched junction bases: 12. CDR3 in DNA: TGTGCCACCAGCAGAGATTCCGGGACAGGGAGACTATACTACGAGCAGTACGTC. It yields the protein CATSRDSGTGRLYYEQYV.

Regarding this clone: The sample contains more than one DNA sequence encoding this CDR3. This sequence joins TRBV6-1 and TRBJ1-2, with D possibly being TRBD1 (6 bases). The CDR3 runs 16 residues. Trimming took off 4 bases at V and 4 bases at J, with 19 bases between the two ends. Germline CDR1 reads MNHNS; CDR2 reads SASEGT. The CDR3 region has the DNA TGTGCCAGCAGTGTATTTCTACCGGGACAACCCTATGGCTACACCTTC. It specifies CASSVFLPGQPYGYTF.

The chain uses TRBV4-1 and TRBJ1-3, with 9 bases aligning to TRBD1. The germline V gene has CDR1 MGHRA and CDR2 YSYEKL. This CDR3 is 15 amino acids long. The ends lost 3 bases at V and 8 bases at J; junction bases unmatched: 8. The CDR3 here is CASSQGQGNVYTIYF. CDR3 DNA sequence: TGCGCCAGCAGCCAGGGACAGGGCAATGTGTACACCATATATTTT.

Only one count was recorded for this clone. The CDR3 region is CAWSVLETSGGEVQYF. DNA of the CDR3: TGTGCCTGGAGTGTACTAGAAACTAGCGGGGGGGAGGTTCAGTACTTC. V and J are TRBV30 and TRBJ2-5; 13 nucleotides agree with TRBD2. CDR1 and CDR2 from the germline V gene are GTSNPN and SVGIG (reference sequence). V dropped 0 bases and J dropped 11; count of bases not matched to a gene: 12. The CDR3 runs 16 residues.

The chain links TRBV7-2 to TRBJ2-3, with 8 bases aligning to TRBD2. The CDR3 is 17 amino acids. The J segment lost 4 bases and the V segment lost 5 bases, leaving 14 bases of the junction unmatched. Per germline, CDR1 SGHTA and CDR2 FQGNSA. The CDR3 nucleotides read TGTGCCAGCAGCCCCGTGGGGGCGGCGGGGGGAGCAGATACGCAGTATTTT. Residues: CASSPVGAAGGADTQYF. Together with reference TRBV7-2 and TRBJ2-3, the CDR3 gives the full variable domain: GAGVSQSPSNKVTEKGKDVELRCDPISGHTALYWYRQSLGQGLEFLIYFQGNSAPDKSGLPSDRFSAERTGGSVSTLTIQRTQQEDSAVYLCASSPVGAAGGADTQYFGPGTRLTVL.

DNA for the CDR3: TGTGCCAGCTCACCACTTGGGACAGGGGCGAGAGAGACCCAGTACTTC. Its protein product is CASSPLGTGARETQYF. This sequence joins TRBV18 and TRBJ2-5, with 10 bases that match TRBD1. CDR1 is KGHSH, CDR2 LQKENI, per germline. The CDR3 runs 16 residues. Trimming took 1 base from V and 4 from J; bases not matched to a gene: 6.

Of note for this clone: Without the conserved terminal phenylalanine or tryptophan, this CDR3 likely stems from a read error. The DNA is left out, because the CDR3 cannot be placed on it with certainty; the CDR3 is given as TCRdb lists it. The J gene is TRBJ1-1, the V gene TRBV6-1; the table names TRBD1, a call not compared with the DNA. The CDR3 totals 13 residues, both ends included. Looked up from germline, CDR1 is MNHNS and CDR2 is SASEGT. This CDR3 is CASSELGSSGAVL.

This chain joins TRBV18 and TRBJ2-5; 9 bases are shared with TRBD2. Looked up from germline, CDR1 is KGHSH and CDR2 is LQKENI. The CDR3 length is 16 residues. The trim removed 0 bases at V and 2 bases at J, leaving 4 bases unmatched. The CDR3, as DNA: TGTGCCAGCTCACCACCCCCCCTAGCGGGGCAAGAGACCCAGTACTTC. Its translation: CASSPPPLAGQETQYF.

The chain carries TRBV6-6 and TRBJ2-7; TRBD1 agrees at 7 bases. V lost 6 bases and J lost 3; bases outside the gene matches: 5. This CDR3 contains 13 residues. Germline assignment: CDR1 MNHNY and CDR2 SVGAGI (reference sequence). The CDR3 spells CASRPTGYYEQYV. The CDR3 DNA sequence: TGTGCCAGCAGGCCGACAGGGTACTACGAGCAGTACGTC.